This T cell receptor beta chain was observed in a study of CD8+CD57+ T cells in acquired aplastic anemia. In the study overall: The average for DNA from sorted CD4+ and CD8+ cells was around 3.5 ug.

Template material for TCR beta VDJ and CDR3 profiling consisted of genomic DNA. TCRdb reanalysed the reads using MiXCR and keeps one entry per CDR3 protein. This table has about 98,000 distinct CDR3 sequences, about 67% appearing once. Patients included in sequencing had previously demonstrated CD8+CD57+ cell expansion by flow cytometry. Patients were untreated when blood was sampled. A note on this clonotype: Its specificity is not known.

The V gene lost 2 bases and the J gene lost 4 bases, with 10 bases spanning the gap. Germline assignment: CDR1 KGHDR and CDR2 SFDVKD. The CDR3 has 14 amino acids. Study results and limitations: The same twenty-nine CD8+ CDR3 sequences occurred in patients and in controls.

The TCR comes from a human donor with aplastic anemia. The sample comprised sorted CD4+, CD8+, or CD8+CD57+ T cells (not recorded which) from PBMCs. V gene TRBV24-1 combines with J gene TRBJ1-2; D is ambiguous. The CDR3 protein is CATSDSSEAYGYTF. The CDR3 bases are TGTGCCACCAGTGATTCGTCGGAGGCCTATGGCTACACCTTC.